The 17 T cell receptor beta chains below all came from one sample that was sequenced in a study of T cell repertoires in cytomegalovirus infection. From the reads, TCRdb called clonotypes with MiXCR, one entry per CDR3 protein. The repertoire includes 450,000 to 650,000 distinct CDR3 sequences, about 26% of them detected once, and 13% sits in the top ten. The sequencing sample was made of PBMCs. The receptors here all came from a human donor in good health (CMV status not recorded). Some clones in this sample may be carry-over from other donors' samples.

The table lists this clonotype with a few counts. The chain uses TRBV7-2 and TRBJ2-2; 7 bases align to TRBD2. The CDR3 length is 15 residues. The germline CDR1 and CDR2 sequences are SGHTA and FQGNSA. V shed 4 bases, J shed 2 bases, and the junction held 4 bases outside the gene matches. For the CDR3, the DNA is TGTGCCAGCAGCTCTCAGCGGGGAAACACCGGGGAGCTGTTTTTT. Its translation: CASSSQRGNTGELFF. The full variable domain, rest sourced from reference TRBV7-2 and TRBJ2-2, is GAGVSQSPSNKVTEKGKDVELRCDPISGHTALYWYRQSLGQGLEFLIYFQGNSAPDKSGLPSDRFSAERTGGSVSTLTIQRTQQEDSAVYLCASSSQRGNTGELFFGEGSRLTVL.

This clonotype was counted a few times. This chain connects TRBV27 to TRBJ1-5; no firm D call. Trimming cost V 0 bases and J 2 bases, with 8 bases left between them. Germline V gene sequence: CDR1 MNHEY, CDR2 SMNVEV (reference sequence). CDR3 length: 15 amino acids. DNA for the CDR3: TGTGCCAGCAGTTTATCGCGACGGGGCAATCAGCCCCAGCATTTT. This sequence encodes CASSLSRRGNQPQHF.

On this clonotype: A read error may produce the germline difference seen at one junction end. The rearrangement joins TRBV4-1 to TRBJ1-1; 9 bases line up with TRBD1. The germline V gene has CDR1 MGHRA and CDR2 YSYEKL. The CDR3 extends over 15 amino acids. The chain's CDR3 is CASSEDADRGTEAFF. The CDR3 coding sequence is TGCGCCAGCAGCGAAGATGCGGACAGGGGAACTGAAGCTTTCTTT.

The rearrangement uses TRBV19 and TRBJ2-5, with D perhaps TRBD2 (5 bases). CDR3 length equals 13 residues. V was pared by 4 bases and J by 5 bases, with 11 bases between. The V gene's germline CDR1 is LNHDA and CDR2 SQIVND (reference sequence). In nucleotides, the CDR3 is TGTGCCAGTAGTAAGAACCGAGGGGAGACCCAGTACTTC. It translates to CASSKNRGETQYF.

This chain links TRBV2 with TRBJ1-4; the D is unclear. The CDR3 runs to 16 residues. Trimming shortened V by 7 bases and J by 4 bases, and 19 bases separated the two germline ends. CDR1 SNHLY and CDR2 FYNNEI come from the germline V gene. CDR3 DNA: TGTGCCAGCAAAGGTTCCTCCCACACCAATAATGAAAAACTGTTTTTT. Translating it yields CASKGSSHTNNEKLFF.

Many counts were recorded for this clonotype. This chain uses TRBV7-2 with TRBJ2-6, with 9 nucleotides matching TRBD1. The length of the CDR3 is 16 residues. CDR1 and CDR2 (germline): SGHTA, FQGNSA. V dropped 7 bases and J dropped 4; count of bases not matched to a gene: 8. CDR3 sequence: CASTTGTGTGANVLTF. CDR3 coding DNA: TGTGCCAGCACCACCGGGACAGGGACCGGGGCCAACGTCCTGACTTTC. Together with reference TRBV7-2 and TRBJ2-6, the CDR3 gives the full variable domain: GAGVSQSPSNKVTEKGKDVELRCDPISGHTALYWYRQSLGQGLEFLIYFQGNSAPDKSGLPSDRFSAERTGGSVSTLTIQRTQQEDSAVYLCASTTGTGTGANVLTFGAGSRLTVL.

This clonotype occurred a few times. The chain joins TRBV7-9 to TRBJ1-1; D gene unclear. Trimming shortened V by 5 bases and J by 0 bases, and 16 bases separated the two germline ends. There are 16 residues in the CDR3. Germline values: CDR1 SEHNR, CDR2 FQNEAQ (reference sequence). CDR3 coding DNA: TGTGCCAGCAGCCCCAGGTGGGCAGGCATGAACACTGAAGCTTTCTTT. Its protein is CASSPRWAGMNTEAFF.

CDR3: CASSFVSTNEKLFF. In DNA, the CDR3 is TGTGCCAGCAGTTTCGTCTCAACTAATGAAAAACTGTTTTTT. The chain links TRBV12-3 or TRBV12-4 to TRBJ1-4, with unresolved D. V was clipped by 3 bases and J by 0 bases, with 5 bases between them. The CDR3 covers 14 residues.

The J gene is TRBJ2-1, the V gene TRBV14; tentative D call: TRBD2 (5 bases). Germline V gene sequence: CDR1 SGHDN, CDR2 FVKESK. Between the trimmed V and J ends, which lost 4 bases and 3 bases, there was a span of 13 bases. The CDR3 runs 15 residues. The CDR3 loop reads CASSLSQAGYNEQFF. The CDR3 DNA reads as TGTGCCAGCAGCCTTTCCCAGGCGGGCTACAATGAGCAGTTCTTC.

At least ten counts were recorded for this clonotype. The V and J genes are TRBV7-8 and TRBJ2-3; D is perhaps TRBD2 (6 bases). Trimming removed 5 bases from V and 6 bases from J, with 21 bases in between. The CDR3 contains 16 residues. In germline, CDR1 is SGHVS, CDR2 FQNEAQ. CDR3: CASSPAEGLFSDTQYF. In DNA, the CDR3 is TGTGCCAGCAGCCCCGCGGAGGGGTTATTCTCGGATACGCAGTATTTT.

This sequence joins TRBV29-1 and TRBJ2-6; D ambiguous. Germline V gene lookup returns CDR1 SQVTM and CDR2 ANQGSEA. This CDR3 has 14 amino acids. V lost 4 bases and J lost 2, with 9 bases in between. The chain's CDR3 is CSVGKEPGANVLTF. Written as DNA, the CDR3 is TGCAGCGTTGGAAAGGAACCTGGGGCCAACGTCCTGACTTTC.

In its sample, this clonotype was seen a few times. The chain combines TRBV27 with TRBJ1-5; D not resolved. Trimming cost V 5 bases and J 6 bases, with 17 bases left between them. This CDR3 is built from 15 residues. Germline V lookup: CDR1 MNHEY, CDR2 SMNVEV (reference sequence). For the CDR3, the DNA is TGTGCCAGCAGTGTTGCGGGGTACGGGATTCAGCCCCAGCATTTT. Translated: CASSVAGYGIQPQHF.

This clonotype has a single count. The J gene is TRBJ2-7, the V gene TRBV28; 14 bases match TRBD2. J lost 0 bases, V lost 10 bases, and 5 bases had no gene match. This CDR3 has 15 residues. Germline CDR1 reads MDHEN; CDR2 reads SYDVKM. CDR3 sequence (DNA): TGTGCCACGGGACTAGCGGGAGCGACCTCCTACGAGCAGTACGTC. Translating it yields CATGLAGATSYEQYV.

The chain combines TRBV11-2 with TRBJ2-2; no reliable D call. Trimming took off 8 bases at V and 6 bases at J, with 19 bases between the two ends. Looked up from germline, CDR1 is SGHAT and CDR2 is FQNNGV. The length of the CDR3 is 15 residues. The CDR3 is CASGQFRRSAGELFF. DNA of the CDR3: TGTGCCAGCGGTCAGTTCCGCCGGAGTGCCGGGGAGCTGTTTTTT.

The table lists this clonotype with many counts. The chain has TRBV11-3 and TRBJ2-1, with D possibly being TRBD1 (6 bases). The CDR3 is made up of 12 amino acids. Germline V gene lookup returns CDR1 SGHNT and CDR2 YENEEA. The V and J ends lost 5 bases and 4 bases respectively, with 6 bases between them. The CDR3 here is CASSQGYNEQFF. In DNA form, the CDR3 reads TGTGCCAGCAGCCAGGGGTACAATGAGCAGTTCTTC.

The sample holds many counts of this clonotype. The chain uses TRBV6-1 and TRBJ2-1, with D possibly matching TRBD1 (6 bases). The CDR3 totals 12 residues. Trimming took 7 bases from V and 10 from J, leaving 14 bases between them. Germline V gene sequence: CDR1 MNHNS, CDR2 SASEGT. The CDR3 DNA follows: TGTGCCAGCACTACCTGGGGGCTCGAGCAGTTCTTC. Translating it yields CASTTWGLEQFF.

This clonotype was found a few times. The chain employs TRBV7-9 and TRBJ1-4; D is perhaps TRBD1 (5 bases). This CDR3 is 15 amino acids long. V was clipped by 5 bases and J by 5 bases, with 15 bases between them. Germline values: CDR1 SEHNR, CDR2 FQNEAQ (reference sequence). CDR3 nucleotides: TGTGCCAGCAGCACGGGACCGGAAAGGAATGAAAAACTGTTTTTT. It translates to CASSTGPERNEKLFF.